These T cell receptor beta chains were read from a single sample in a study of T cells in Graves' hyperthyroidism and ophthalmopathy. TCRdb reprocessed the multiplex PCR reads via MiXCR and lists one record per CDR3 protein. Of about 700,000 distinct CDR3 sequences in the sample, around 15% were seen once. Sequences were obtained from blood. Every receptor here comes from a young woman with Graves' hyperthyroidism. CDR3s include the opening cysteine and the closing phenylalanine or tryptophan. The D gene is left open where the match is weak. Expanded clones are given a class, and other clones once, few, many or no size at all.

abundance	v_gene	d_gene	j_gene	CDR3nt	CDR3aa
-	TRBV6-2/TRBV6-3	TRBD2	TRBJ2-7	TGTGCCAGCCCCCAGGGCAGCCGGACTAGCATTCGCTACGAGCAGTACTTC	CASPQGSRTSIRYEQYF
many	TRBV24-1	-	TRBJ2-1	TGTGCCACCAGTGATTTCGATTCCTACAATGAGCAGTTCTTC	CATSDFDSYNEQFF
-	TRBV20-1	-	TRBJ1-2	TGCAGTGCTAGTATGGGGACTAACTATGGCTACACCTTC	CSASMGTNYGYTF
-	TRBV27	-	TRBJ2-7	TGTGCCAGCAGTCGATATAAGAGCTCCTACGAGCAGTACTTC	CASSRYKSSYEQYF
few	TRBV2	-	TRBJ2-7	TGTGCCAGCAGCCGAAAACGGGGGAACGAGCAGTACTTC	CASSRKRGNEQYF
many	TRBV20-1	-	TRBJ1-4	TGCAGTGCTCCTGGACTGGACCGTGAAAAACTGTTTTTT	CSAPGLDREKLFF
many	TRBV30	-	TRBJ1-1	TGTGCCTGCAAGTGGGGAGGGCCCTCGATGAACACTGAAGCTTTCTTT	CACKWGGPSMNTEAFF
many	TRBV30	-	TRBJ2-1	TGTGCCTGGGAACTAGCAGGAGCCAATGAGCAGTTCTTC	CAWELAGANEQFF
few	TRBV20-1	-	TRBJ1-1	TGCAGTGCCAGCGGGAGGGGCCTCATTCCACCTGAAGCTTTCTTT	CSASGRGLIPPEAFF
many	TRBV28	-	TRBJ1-5	TGTGCCAGCACCACATCCATGAGGTATCAGCCCCAGCATTTT	CASTTSMRYQPQHF
-	TRBV9	-	TRBJ1-1	TGTGCCAGCAGCCCTATCCTGAACACTGGAGCTTTCTTT	CASSPILNTGAFF
-	TRBV5-1	TRBD1	TRBJ1-2	TGCGCCAGCAGCTGGCAGGGGGCCGGCTATGGCTACACCTTC	CASSWQGAGYGYTF
many	TRBV28	-	TRBJ1-5	TGTGCCAGCAGTTCCCCAGAATGGTCTTATAGCAATCAGCCCCAGCATTTT	CASSSPEWSYSNQPQHF
-	TRBV15	-	TRBJ2-7	TGTGCCACCAGCGATCGGGACGGGCCGGACGAGCAGTACTTC	CATSDRDGPDEQYF
many	TRBV20-1	-	TRBJ2-4	TGCAGTGCTAGAGATCCGGCTAGGAGGGCCAAAAACATTCAGTACTTC	CSARDPARRAKNIQYF
many	TRBV30	TRBD2	TRBJ2-3	TGTGCCTGGAGTGTAGCGGGAGAGGTAGATACGCAGTATTTT	CAWSVAGEVDTQYF
few	TRBV30	-	TRBJ2-7	TGTGCCTGGATGGGGATCTCCTACGAGCAGTACTTC	CAWMGISYEQYF
many	TRBV3-1	-	TRBJ2-5	TGTGCCAGCAGCCAAGGCACGTTTGCGGGTCGACAAGAGACCCAGTACTTC	CASSQGTFAGRQETQYF
many	TRBV27	-	TRBJ2-7	TGTGCCAGCAGACCCCACCCCTCCTACGAGCAGTACTTC	CASRPHPSYEQYF
-	TRBV10-2	-	TRBJ1-1	TGCGCCAGCCAGAACATTATGTCTGAAGCTTTCTTT	CASQNIMSEAFF
many	TRBV7-9	-	TRBJ2-7	TGTGCCAGCAGCTTAGGCCCGAATCTGGGCCGTAGAGAGCAGTACTTC	CASSLGPNLGRREQYF
many	TRBV11-2	-	TRBJ2-7	TGTGCCAGCAGCTTACCTCCACAGCACTACCGCTACGAGCAGTACTTC	CASSLPPQHYRYEQYF
many	TRBV6-1	TRBD1	TRBJ2-3	TGTGCCAGCGGGGGGACAGGGGTGACAGATACGCAGTATTTT	CASGGTGVTDTQYF
many	TRBV28	TRBD1	TRBJ2-1	TGTGCCAGCAGTTTACACGGGACAGGATACAATGAGCAGTTCTTC	CASSLHGTGYNEQFF
many	TRBV7-9	-	TRBJ1-4	TGTGCCAGCAGCTTCCCCGGGACCGGCGGGGAAAAACTGTTTTTT	CASSFPGTGGEKLFF
many	TRBV12-3/TRBV12-4	-	TRBJ1-5	TGTGCCAGCAGTTTTCACACAGTCGAGCCCCAGCATTTT	CASSFHTVEPQHF
-	TRBV4-2	TRBD2	TRBJ2-1	TGTGCCAGCAGCCAAGAGCTACTAGCGGGAGTTGGAGAGCAGTTCTTC	CASSQELLAGVGEQFF
-	TRBV6-2/TRBV6-3	TRBD1	TRBJ2-7	TGTGCCAGCAGTTTTGGGACAGGGGGCAGGAACGAGCAGTACTTC	CASSFGTGGRNEQYF
-	TRBV2	TRBD2	TRBJ2-1	TGTGCCAGCGGTCGGGAGGGCAATGAGCAGTTCTTC	CASGREGNEQFF
-	TRBV12-3/TRBV12-4	-	TRBJ2-1	TGTGCCAGCAGTTATAGGGATATCTCCTACAATGAGCAGTTCTTC	CASSYRDISYNEQFF
many	TRBV20-1	TRBD2	TRBJ2-7	TGCAGTGCCACCCTAGCGGGAGGGACTAAGACCGAGCAGTACTTC	CSATLAGGTKTEQYF
-	TRBV5-8	TRBD1	TRBJ1-4	TGTGCCAGCAGTGACACCCCGGGACAGGGTGAAAAACTGTTTTTT	CASSDTPGQGEKLFF
many	TRBV7-8	-	TRBJ2-6	TGTGCCAGCAGCTTAGTGTCCGGCTCAAGGCCTGGGGCCAACGTCCTGACTTTC	CASSLVSGSRPGANVLTF
few	TRBV6-2/TRBV6-3	TRBD2	TRBJ2-3	TGTGCCAGCAGTTGGAACGGGAGGTCGTTCCCTGATACGCAGTATTTT	CASSWNGRSFPDTQYF
-	TRBV30	TRBD2	TRBJ2-2	TGTGCCTGGACTGGACTAGCGGGAGTTCTCTTAACCGGGGAGCTGTTTTTT	CAWTGLAGVLLTGELFF
-	TRBV5-1	-	TRBJ2-3	TGCGCCAGCAGCTTCGGAGGGGACAGCACAGATACGCAGTATTTT	CASSFGGDSTDTQYF
many	TRBV24-1	TRBD2	TRBJ2-2	TGTGCCACCAGTGGGCCGGGGGGGACCGGGGAGCTGTTTTTT	CATSGPGGTGELFF
many	TRBV6-1	-	TRBJ2-3	TGTGCCAGCGGTGCGGCAAGCACAGATACGCAGTATTTT	CASGAASTDTQYF
many	TRBV4-1	TRBD1	TRBJ1-2	TGCGCCAGCAGCCAAACCGTGGACAGGCCCCGACTTTCGGAAGGCTACACCTTC	CASSQTVDRPRLSEGYTF
many	TRBV29-1	-	TRBJ2-5	TGCAGCGTTGTGCCTCACGGGGCCCAAGAGACCCAGTACTTC	CSVVPHGAQETQYF
many	TRBV30	TRBD1	TRBJ1-1	TGTGCCTGGACCCTGAGGGGGACAGAGGGCACTGAAGCTTTCTTT	CAWTLRGTEGTEAFF
few	TRBV9	-	TRBJ2-1	TGTGCCAGCAGTGAATCGCGGCTCCGCTACAATGAGCAGTTCTTC	CASSESRLRYNEQFF